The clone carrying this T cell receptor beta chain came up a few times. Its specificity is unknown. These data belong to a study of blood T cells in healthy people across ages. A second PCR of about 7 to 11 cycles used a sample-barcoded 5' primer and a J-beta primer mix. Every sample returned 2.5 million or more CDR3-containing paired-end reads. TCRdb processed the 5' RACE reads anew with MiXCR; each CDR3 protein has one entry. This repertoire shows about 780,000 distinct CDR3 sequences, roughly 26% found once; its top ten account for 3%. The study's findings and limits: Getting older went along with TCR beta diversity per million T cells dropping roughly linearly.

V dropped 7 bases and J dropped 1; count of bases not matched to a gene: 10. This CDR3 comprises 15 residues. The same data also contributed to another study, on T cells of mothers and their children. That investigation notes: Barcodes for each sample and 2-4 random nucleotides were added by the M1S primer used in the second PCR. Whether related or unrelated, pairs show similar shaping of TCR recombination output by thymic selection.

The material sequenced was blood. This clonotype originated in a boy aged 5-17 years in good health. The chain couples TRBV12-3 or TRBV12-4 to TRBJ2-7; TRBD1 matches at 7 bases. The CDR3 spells CASISQGGSSYEQYF. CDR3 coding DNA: TGTGCCAGCATATCCCAAGGGGGCAGTTCCTACGAGCAGTACTTC.